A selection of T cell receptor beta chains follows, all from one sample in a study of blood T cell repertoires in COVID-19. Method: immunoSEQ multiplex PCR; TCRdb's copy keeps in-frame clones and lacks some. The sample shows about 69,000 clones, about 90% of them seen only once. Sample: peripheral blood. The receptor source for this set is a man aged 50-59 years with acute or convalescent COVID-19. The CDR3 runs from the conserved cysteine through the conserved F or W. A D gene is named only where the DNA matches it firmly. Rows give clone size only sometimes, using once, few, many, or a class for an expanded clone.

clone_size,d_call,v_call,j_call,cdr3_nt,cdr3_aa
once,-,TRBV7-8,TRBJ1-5,TGTGCCAGCAGCGTGACAGACATCAAGTATAGCAATCAGCCCCAGCATTTT,CASSVTDIKYSNQPQHF
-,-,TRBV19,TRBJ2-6,TGTGCCAGTACTCTCATGACTGGCGGCTCTGGGGCCAACGTCCTGACTTTC,CASTLMTGGSGANVLTF
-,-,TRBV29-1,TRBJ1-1,TGCAGCGTTCAGGCGAACACTGAAGCTTTCTTT,CSVQANTEAFF
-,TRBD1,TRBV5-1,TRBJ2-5,TGCGCCAGCAGTCCGACAGGGAAGTTCGTAGAGACCCAGTACTTC,CASSPTGKFVETQYF
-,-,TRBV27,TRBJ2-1,TGTGCCAGCAGTTTTCCCCGCGGCTTGCGGGGCTCCTACAATGAGCAGTTCTTC,CASSFPRGLRGSYNEQFF
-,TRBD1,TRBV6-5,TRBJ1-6,TGTGCCAGCAGCTGGGACAGGCGCCCACCCCTCCACTTT,CASSWDRRPPLHF
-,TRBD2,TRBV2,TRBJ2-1,TGTGCCAGTTCTAGCGGGAGGTTCTCCTTCTTC,CASSSGRFSFF
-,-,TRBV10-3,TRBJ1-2,-,CAISESWGQGSNGHTF
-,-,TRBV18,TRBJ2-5,TGTGCCAGCTCACCTCCGACTCAAAGCCAGACCCAGTACTTC,CASSPPTQSQTQYF
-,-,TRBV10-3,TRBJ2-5,TGTGCCATCAGTGAGTCGTTTACCTCCGGGGAGACCCAGTACTTC,CAISESFTSGETQYF
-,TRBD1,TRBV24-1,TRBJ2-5,TGTGCCACCAGTGATTCTCCGGGACAGGGCGGGACCCAGTACTTC,CATSDSPGQGGTQYF
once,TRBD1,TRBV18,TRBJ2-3,TGTGCCAGCTCACCGTCGGGACAGGGTCCCAGAACAGATACGCAGTATTTT,CASSPSGQGPRTDTQYF
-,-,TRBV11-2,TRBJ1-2,TGTGCCAGCAGCCGCAACCCCGGACAGATTAGTTCTAACTATGGCTACACCTTC,CASSRNPGQISSNYGYTF
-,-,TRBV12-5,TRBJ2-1,TGTGCTAGTGCCATTGGGCCAGCAGGGTTCTTC,CASAIGPAGFF
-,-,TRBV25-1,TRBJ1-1,TGTGCCAGCAGTGAATCGGGGGGGAAAGTTATTGAAGCTTTCTTT,CASSESGGKVIEAFF
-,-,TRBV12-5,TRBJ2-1,TGTGCTAGTGGTCGGGGTCCCCAGAACAATGAGCAGTTCTTC,CASGRGPQNNEQFF
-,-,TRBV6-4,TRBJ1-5,TGTGCCAGCAGTGACCGCGTCCTCGACAGAGAACCAGACCAGCCCCAGCATTTT,CASSDRVLDREPDQPQHF
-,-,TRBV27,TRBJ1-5,TGTGCCAGCAGTTTCGGGAGGGTCCGAGAGGGATGGCCCCAGCATTTT,CASSFGRVREGWPQHF
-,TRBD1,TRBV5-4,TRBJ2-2,TGTGCCAGCAGCCGAAACAGGGGGCAGAACACCGGGGAGCTGTTTTTT,CASSRNRGQNTGELFF
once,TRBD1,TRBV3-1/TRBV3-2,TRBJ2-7,TGTGCCAGCAGCGATCAGGGGGCACCTCCATACGAGCAGTACTTC,CASSDQGAPPYEQYF
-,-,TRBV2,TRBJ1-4,TGTGCCAGCAGTCTGGGGCAGGGGAAGGAAAAACTGTTTTTT,CASSLGQGKEKLFF
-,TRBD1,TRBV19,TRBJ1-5,TGTGCCAGTAGTATAGAAGGACAGGGGGTCTCGGCCCAGCATTTT,CASSIEGQGVSAQHF
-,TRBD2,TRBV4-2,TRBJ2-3,TGTGCCAGCAGCCAAGATAGGGCTAGCGGGACGAGGGATACGCAGTATTTT,CASSQDRASGTRDTQYF
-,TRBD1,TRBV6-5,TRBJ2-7,TGTGCCAGCAGTTACGGGGGACAGGTCTACGAGCAGTACTTC,CASSYGGQVYEQYF
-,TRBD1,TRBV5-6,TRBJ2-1,TGTGCCAGCAGCTCGGGACAGGGGGCTTACAATGAGCAGTTCTTC,CASSSGQGAYNEQFF
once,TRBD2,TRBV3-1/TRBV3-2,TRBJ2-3,TGTGCCAGCAGCTGGGGACTAGCGCCAGATACGCAGTATTTT,CASSWGLAPDTQYF
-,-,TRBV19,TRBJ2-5,TGTGCCAGTAAAAAGGAGGGACGAGAGACCCAGTACTTC,CASKKEGRETQYF
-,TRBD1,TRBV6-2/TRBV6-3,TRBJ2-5,TGTGCCAGCAGTAACCTAGACAGGGGAGAAGAGACCCAGTACTTC,CASSNLDRGEETQYF
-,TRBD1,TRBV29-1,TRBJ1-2,TGCAGCGTCACAGGGGGAAATGGCTACACCTTC,CSVTGGNGYTF
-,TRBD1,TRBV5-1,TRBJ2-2,TGCGCCAGCAGCTTCCCGATTGGACAGGGATTGACCGGGGAGCTGTTTTTT,CASSFPIGQGLTGELFF
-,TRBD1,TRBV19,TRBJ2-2,TGTGCCAGTCACACAGGGGGATTGCCCGGGGAGCTGTTTTTT,CASHTGGLPGELFF
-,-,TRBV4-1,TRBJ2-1,TGCGCCAGCAGCCAAGTCGACATCAATGAGCAGTTCTTC,CASSQVDINEQFF
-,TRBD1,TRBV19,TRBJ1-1,TGTGCCAGTAGTCCCGGGACAGTATACTCTGAAGCTTTCTTT,CASSPGTVYSEAFF
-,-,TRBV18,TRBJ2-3,TGTGCCAGCTCACCACCGCCCCCGACTAGTCTCGATACGCAGTATTTT,CASSPPPPTSLDTQYF
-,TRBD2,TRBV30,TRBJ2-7,TGTGCCTGGAGTCCGGGCGGGAGTTACGAGCAGTACTTC,CAWSPGGSYEQYF
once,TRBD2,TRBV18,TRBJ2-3,TGTGCCAGCTCACCATTGCGGGAGCCCCGGGGAGATACGCAGTATTTT,CASSPLREPRGDTQYF
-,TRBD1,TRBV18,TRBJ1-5,TGTGCCAGCTCACCATCGACGAAAACAGGGGGCCCTCAGCCCCAGCATTTT,CASSPSTKTGGPQPQHF
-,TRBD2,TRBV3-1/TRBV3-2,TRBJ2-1,TGTGCCAGCAGCCAAGTTAGCGGGAGGCCCCTGAGGTATGAGCAGTTCTTC,CASSQVSGRPLRYEQFF
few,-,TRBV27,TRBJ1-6,TGTGCCAGCAGTTTGGGACACGGACCTAATTCACCCCTCCACTTT,CASSLGHGPNSPLHF